Following are 21 T cell receptor beta chains from one sample sequenced in a study of blood T cells in healthy people across ages. For the second PCR, which ran for about 7 to 11 cycles, a sample-barcoded 5' primer and a J-beta primer mix were used. TCRdb re-derived calls from the 5' RACE reads in MiXCR, one entry per CDR3 protein. The sample includes about 1.7 million distinct CDR3 sequences, about 28% of them seen just once. Specimen: blood. The origin of the receptors is a woman aged 30 to 39 in good health.

This chain joins TRBV11-2 and TRBJ2-5, with no clear D. In germline, CDR1 is SGHAT, CDR2 FQNNGV. V gave up 7 bases and J gave up 5 bases, with 11 bases separating them. The CDR3 sequence is 12 residues long. CDR3 in DNA: TGTGCCAGCACCCCGATCGGGGAGACCCAGTACTTC. Protein sequence: CASTPIGETQYF.

This chain connects TRBV20-1 to TRBJ1-1, with 7 bases lining up with TRBD1. The CDR3 runs 15 residues. Trimming at V came to 2 bases and at J to 3 bases, leaving 9 bases not matched to a gene. CDR1 and CDR2 (germline): DFQATT, SNEGSKA (reference sequence). The CDR3 reads CSARKKGAGDTEAFF. The CDR3 coding sequence is TGCAGTGCTAGAAAGAAGGGGGCCGGAGACACTGAAGCTTTCTTT.

In regard to this clonotype: One end of the junction is discordant with germline, which a read error may explain. J is TRBJ2-1 and V is TRBV7-3; D is possibly TRBD1 (5 bases). The CDR3 consists of 16 residues. Germline V gene data show CDR1 as SGHTA and CDR2 as FQGTGA. The CDR3 spells CASGLTRTTVYNEQFF. CDR3 DNA sequence: TGTGCCAGCGGCTTAACTCGGACGACAGTGTACAATGAGCAGTTCTTC.

V is TRBV29-1 and J is TRBJ2-3, with 16 positions matching TRBD2. Germline lookup yields CDR1 SQVTM and CDR2 ANQGSEA. CDR3 length: 15 residues. V gave up 6 bases and J gave up 8 bases; unmatched junction bases: 8. Here the CDR3 DNA reads TGCAGCGTCTCCGGGACTAGCGGGAGGGGCCCTACGCAGTATTTT. Its translation is CSVSGTSGRGPTQYF.

This sequence joins TRBV3-1 and TRBJ1-2; tentative D call: TRBD1 (5 bases). CDR3 size: 14 residues. CDR1 and CDR2 from the germline V gene are LGHDT and YNNKEL (reference sequence). V lost 5 bases and J lost 6, with 16 bases in between. CDR3 in amino acids: CASSSRGGMDGYTF. As DNA, the CDR3 is TGTGCCAGCAGCTCTCGTGGGGGGATGGATGGCTACACCTTC.

This clonotype was counted at least ten times. The rearrangement links TRBV10-3 to TRBJ2-3, with 8 bases matching TRBD2. V was pared by 11 bases and J by 2 bases, with 6 bases of the junction left unmatched. Germline V gives CDR1 ENHRY, CDR2 SYGVKD. This CDR3 is built from 13 residues. CDR3 sequence reads: CASGGGPTDTQYF. CDR3 DNA sequence: TGTGCCTCCGGGGGGGGCCCCACAGATACGCAGTATTTT.

The chain couples TRBV3-1 to TRBJ2-5; the D gene is possibly TRBD2 (5 bases). The germline V gene encodes CDR1 LGHDT and CDR2 YNNKEL (reference sequence). Trimming pared 6 bases from V and 5 bases from J, leaving 13 bases between. The CDR3 length is 13 residues. The CDR3 nucleotides read TGTGCCAGCAGATCCCCGGAGGTGGAGACCCAGTACTTC. Its translation is CASRSPEVETQYF.

Notes on this clonotype: It may be a read error: a sequence one base away is much more abundant. The chain links TRBV20-1 to TRBJ2-7; either TRBD1 or TRBD2 may supply D (6 bases each). The CDR3 covers 15 residues. Germline lookup yields CDR1 DFQATT and CDR2 SNEGSKA (reference sequence). The CDR3 sequence: CGASPGARSSYEQYF. The DNA of the CDR3 is TGCGGTGCTAGTCCGGGGGCTAGGAGCTCCTACGAGCAGTACTTC.

The sample holds a few counts of this clonotype. A read error may explain this, as a much larger clone is one base away. The rearrangement joins TRBV29-1 to TRBJ2-7; TRBD2 is a possible D gene (5 bases). The ends were cut back, 7 bases at V and 12 bases at J, with 19 bases in the middle. Germline V CDR1 and CDR2: SQVTM, ANQGSEA. This CDR3 has 11 amino acids. CDR3 region: CSGEAAGEGYF. DNA of the CDR3: TGCAGCGGCGAGGCTGCTGGTGAGGGGTACTTC.

This clonotype was picked up many times. The CDR3 DNA reads as TGTGCCAGCAGCTTTTACCCTCAAGAGACCCAGTACTTC. It codes for CASSFYPQETQYF. The genes are TRBV7-6 and TRBJ2-5; D is uncertain. CDR1 SGHVS and CDR2 FNYEAQ come from the germline V gene. CDR3 size: 13 residues. V dropped 3 bases and J dropped 2 bases, with 7 bases sitting between them.

The V and J genes are TRBV10-3 and TRBJ2-7; TRBD1 agrees at 7 bases. Germline-derived CDR1 and CDR2 are ENHRY and SYGVKD. V dropped 2 bases and J dropped 2; count of bases not matched to a gene: 6. The CDR3 sequence is 15 residues long. The CDR3 DNA sequence: TGTGCCATCAGTGAGCTCCAACAGGGGCCCTACGAGCAGTACTTC. Protein product: CAISELQQGPYEQYF.

In this sample, this clonotype turned up once. J is TRBJ2-4 and V is TRBV29-1; weak D call: TRBD2 (5 bases). The CDR3 totals 13 residues. Deletions cut 6 bases from V and 3 bases from J, with 12 bases between. Germline values: CDR1 SQVTM, CDR2 ANQGSEA. CDR3 sequence reads: CSVRLEDKNIQYF. The CDR3 DNA reads as TGCAGCGTCCGTTTGGAGGACAAAAACATTCAGTACTTC.

The table lists this clonotype with a few counts. The V and J genes are TRBV27 and TRBJ1-2; D might be TRBD1 (5 bases). CDR3 size: 14 residues. Trimming left V 5 bases short and J 7 bases short, with 17 bases between. Per germline, CDR1 MNHEY and CDR2 SMNVEV (reference sequence). The CDR3 DNA follows: TGTGCCAGCAGTCCTACAGGACGCTGGAGTGGCTACACCTTC. Translating it yields CASSPTGRWSGYTF.

The rearrangement links TRBV20-1 to TRBJ2-7; 9 nucleotides line up with TRBD1. CDR3 length equals 15 residues. The ends lost 6 bases at V and 1 base at J; junction bases unmatched: 10. CDR1 is DFQATT, CDR2 SNEGSKA, per germline (reference sequence). The CDR3 DNA sequence: TGCAGTGCAACCCAACAGGGGGCTTCTTCCTACGAGCAGTACTTC. This gives the protein CSATQQGASSYEQYF.

The chain carries TRBV7-9 and TRBJ2-3; 9 bases are a match to TRBD2. The V gene end was trimmed by 4 bases and the J gene end by 9 bases; junction bases not matched to a gene: 8. Germline V gives CDR1 SEHNR, CDR2 FQNEAQ (reference sequence). The CDR3 is 14 amino acids. The CDR3 DNA reads TGTGCCAGCAGCTGGGGACAGCGGGGGGACACGCAGTATTTT. Residues: CASSWGQRGDTQYF.

This clonotype was counted between two and nine times. The V gene is TRBV29-1, the J gene TRBJ2-2; 8 bases line up with TRBD1. Germline CDR1 is SQVTM and CDR2 is ANQGSEA. The length of the CDR3 is 13 residues. With V trimmed by 4 bases and J by 5 bases, 3 bases remained unmatched. As DNA, the CDR3 is TGCAGCGTTGGGGACAGGTCTACCGGGGAGCTGTTTTTT. It codes for CSVGDRSTGELFF.

The V gene is TRBV5-1, the J gene TRBJ2-3; D gene unclear. Germline values: CDR1 SGHRS, CDR2 YFSETQ. This CDR3 has 13 amino acids. V was trimmed by 6 bases and J by 5 bases, leaving 13 bases between them. CDR3 in DNA: TGCGCCAGCACCCCAAACATAAGAGATACGCAGTATTTT. This codes for CASTPNIRDTQYF.

The rearrangement uses TRBV10-3 and TRBJ2-6, with TRBD1 matching 7 bases. V dropped 3 bases and J dropped 2; count of bases not matched to a gene: 7. Germline V gene lookup returns CDR1 ENHRY and CDR2 SYGVKD. The CDR3 extends over 17 amino acids. The CDR3: CAISDPTDRAGANVLTF. In DNA form, the CDR3 reads TGTGCCATCAGTGACCCGACTGACAGGGCTGGGGCCAACGTCCTGACTTTC.

The rearrangement uses TRBV5-5 and TRBJ1-1, with TRBD1 as a possible D gene (5 bases). This CDR3 is built from 13 residues. CDR1 and CDR2 (germline): SGHKS, YYEKEE (reference sequence). V was pared by 1 base and J by 11 bases, with 15 bases between. CDR3 residues: CASSLRSGAAAFF. The CDR3 bases are TGTGCCAGCAGCTTGAGGTCCGGGGCCGCGGCTTTCTTT.

Only a few counts were recorded for this clonotype. The V gene is TRBV7-8, the J gene TRBJ1-5; D is undetermined. Germline V lookup: CDR1 SGHVS, CDR2 FQNEAQ. Trimming took off 2 bases at V and 7 bases at J, with 9 bases between the two ends. This CDR3 has 13 amino acids. CDR3 loop: CASSLTREQPQHF. The CDR3 DNA reads as TGTGCCAGCAGCTTAACCCGGGAGCAGCCCCAGCATTTT.

The chain recombines TRBV20-1 with TRBJ2-1; TRBD2 might be the D (5 bases). V dropped 6 bases and J dropped 0 bases, with 15 bases sitting between them. This CDR3 contains 15 residues. Germline CDR1 and CDR2: DFQATT and SNEGSKA (reference sequence). CDR3 nucleotide sequence: TGCAGTGCCGAGGACTCGTCGCTCTCCTACAATGAGCAGTTCTTC. Encoded protein: CSAEDSSLSYNEQFF.